The T cell receptor beta chain under discussion was sequenced for a study of T-cell reconstitution after alpha-beta-depleted transplantation in children. Preparation of the TCRbeta library was carried out with unique molecular identifiers. TCRdb used MiXCR to reprocess the PCR reads, holding one entry per CDR3 protein. This repertoire shows around 800,000 distinct CDR3 sequences, around 15% found once; its top ten account for 5%. V lost 1 base, J lost 5 bases, and 18 bases lay in between. Germline-derived CDR1 and CDR2 are MGHRA and YSYEKL. The CDR3 covers 18 residues. Study-level results: The study reportedly traced alpha-beta T cells about two months after transplant to several hundred expanded graft clones. Newly produced T cells mostly accounted for T-cell counts and diversity one year post-transplant. The high TCRbeta diversity at day 60 in some patients came from surviving recipient T cells and thymic progenitors.

Of note for this clonotype: The target antigen is unknown.

Sequences were derived from PBMCs, mostly from graft donor cells, sampled 360 days after TCRalphabeta/CD19-depleted stem cell transplant. The receptor was isolated from a male patient younger than 18 who had a stem cell transplant for acute lymphoblastic leukemia, so the T cells may come from the graft donor. The V gene is TRBV4-1, the J gene TRBJ1-6; possible D gene TRBD1, 5 bases. CDR3: CASSQGSLRGRNNSPLHF. CDR3 DNA sequence: TGCGCCAGCAGCCAAGGTTCCCTGAGGGGACGGAATAATTCACCCCTCCACTTT.